The next 16 T cell receptor beta chains were all read from a single sample in a study of control samples from healthy donors and cancer patients. This table comes from immunoSEQ multiplex PCR, and its TCRdb copy is limited to in-frame clones, with some not included. The repertoire holds 50,000 to 55,000 clones, with roughly nine tenths as singletons. Specimen: PBMCs. The source of these receptors is a man between 40 and 49 years old with colorectal cancer.

This clone was seen more than once but under ten times. This chain uses TRBV24-1 with TRBJ2-6, with no clear D. CDR1 and CDR2 (germline): KGHDR, SFDVKD. The CDR3 contains 17 residues. Trimming left V 1 base short and J 4 bases short, with 13 bases between. The CDR3 here is CATSDFASSTGANVLTF. The CDR3 DNA reads as TGTGCCACCAGTGATTTCGCCTCCAGTACCGGGGCCAACGTCCTGACTTTC.

The V call is TRBV30, the J call TRBJ2-2; TRBD2 might be the D (5 bases). The CDR3 extends over 14 amino acids. Germline loops: CDR1 GTSNPN, CDR2 SVGIG (reference sequence). Trimming pared 2 bases from V and 5 bases from J, leaving 12 bases between. As DNA, the CDR3 is TGTGCCTGGAGTAGCGGCAGCGTAACCGGGGAGCTGTTTTTT. Its protein is CAWSSGSVTGELFF.

This rearrangement joins TRBV10-1 to TRBJ2-7; perhaps TRBD2 as D (5 bases). From germline, CDR1 is WNHNN and CDR2 SYGVQD (reference sequence). The CDR3 sequence is 13 residues long. V shed 4 bases and J shed 3 bases, with 10 bases lying between them. The CDR3 DNA follows: TGCGCCAGCAGTGGGACTTCCAACTACGAGCAGTACTTC. As protein: CASSGTSNYEQYF.

The gene calls are TRBV11-3 and TRBJ1-2; 11 nucleotides line up with TRBD1. Losses at the gene ends were 8 bases for V and 3 bases for J; bases not matched to a gene: 14. This CDR3 spans 17 amino acids. The germline gives CDR1 SGHNT, CDR2 YENEEA. The CDR3 coding sequence is TGTGCCAGCGCGAGACATAGAGGGACAGGGGGAGACTATGGCTACACCTTC. This gives the protein CASARHRGTGGDYGYTF.

This rearrangement joins TRBV12-3 or TRBV12-4 to TRBJ1-1; D gene ambiguous. CDR3 length: 12 residues. Trimming left V 5 bases short and J 0 bases short, with 4 bases between. The CDR3 nucleotides are TGTGCCAGCAGTCCAATGAACACTGAAGCTTTCTTT. Encoded protein: CASSPMNTEAFF.

The rearrangement links TRBV10-2 to TRBJ1-1; 11 nucleotides align to TRBD1. There are 14 residues in the CDR3. Germline trimming cut 5 bases from V and 5 bases from J; bases unmatched to any gene: 4. Germline V gene lookup returns CDR1 WSHSY and CDR2 SAAADI. The DNA for the CDR3 is TGCGCCAGCAGTATGGACAGGGGGCGAACTGAAGCTTTCTTT. Its protein is CASSMDRGRTEAFF.

The chain couples TRBV19 to TRBJ2-7, with 8 bases lining up with TRBD1. CDR3 length equals 13 residues. Germline V gene sequence: CDR1 LNHDA, CDR2 SQIVND (reference sequence). Germline trimming cut 6 bases from V and 7 bases from J; bases unmatched to any gene: 8. In nucleotides, the CDR3 is TGTGCCAGTAGAAAGACAGGGGCGGCGGAGCAGTACTTC. Protein: CASRKTGAAEQYF. Using reference TRBV19 and TRBJ2-7 for the parts outside the CDR3, the full variable domain is DGGITQSPKYLFRKEGQNVTLSCEQNLNHDAMYWYRQDPGQGLRLIYYSQIVNDFQKGDIAEGYSVSREKKESFPLTVTSAQKNPTAFYLCASRKTGAAEQYFGPGTRLTVT.

A few counts support this clone. The CDR3 region has the DNA TGCAGCGTTGACTCGACTAGCGGGCCCCAAGAGACCCAGTACTTC. It is translated as CSVDSTSGPQETQYF. The V call is TRBV29-1, the J call TRBJ2-5; 10 nucleotides agree with TRBD2. The germline V gene encodes CDR1 SQVTM and CDR2 ANQGSEA. This CDR3 is 15 amino acids long. V lost 3 bases and J lost 1; bases outside the gene matches: 5.

The chain recombines TRBV12-3 or TRBV12-4 with TRBJ1-2; no reliable D call. The ends were cut back, 6 bases at V and 5 bases at J, with 13 bases in the middle. This CDR3 is 13 amino acids long. CDR3 loop: CASSVAGAYGYTF. The CDR3 DNA follows: TGTGCCAGCAGCGTGGCGGGAGCTTATGGCTACACCTTC.

The chain recombines TRBV2 with TRBJ2-7, with 10 bases that match TRBD2. CDR1 is SNHLY and CDR2 is FYNNEI in the germline V gene. V was pared by 8 bases and J by 6 bases, with 7 bases of the junction left unmatched. The CDR3 has 13 residues. This chain's CDR3 is CASGLAGGLEQYF. The CDR3 DNA is TGTGCCAGCGGCTTAGCGGGAGGCCTCGAGCAGTACTTC.

The CDR3 spells CASSPYSNQPQHF. Written as DNA, the CDR3 is TGTGCCAGCAGTCCGTATAGCAATCAGCCCCAGCATTTT. The chain couples TRBV27 to TRBJ1-5; D gene uncertain. V lost 5 bases and J 0 bases, leaving 5 bases between the germline ends. The V gene's germline CDR1 is MNHEY and CDR2 SMNVEV (reference sequence). This CDR3 spans 13 amino acids.

DNA for the CDR3: TGTGCCAGCAGTTACATTGACGGAAACACTGAAGCTTTCTTT. Residues: CASSYIDGNTEAFF. The J gene is TRBJ1-1, the V gene TRBV6-2 or TRBV6-3; D is undetermined. Germline CDR1 reads MNHEY; CDR2 reads SVGEGT. CDR3 length equals 14 residues. V dropped 2 bases and J dropped 2 bases, with 9 bases sitting between them.

The chain is built from TRBV11-2 and TRBJ2-3; D remains ambiguous. Germline-derived CDR1 and CDR2 are SGHAT and FQNNGV. This CDR3 has 16 residues. Trimming cost V 7 bases and J 2 bases, with 19 bases left between them. The CDR3 DNA follows: TGTGCCAGCACCCAGCTGCGGCAGTACCTCACAGATACGCAGTATTTT. Protein sequence: CASTQLRQYLTDTQYF.

This chain joins TRBV12-3 or TRBV12-4 and TRBJ2-7; D might be TRBD1 or TRBD2, each matching 5 bases. CDR3 length: 11 residues. Trimming took 8 bases from V and 4 from J, leaving 9 bases between them. This chain's CDR3 is CASGGGYEQYF. CDR3 DNA sequence: TGTGCCAGCGGGGGTGGGTACGAGCAGTACTTC.

The rearrangement uses TRBV7-8 and TRBJ2-7; TRBD1 might be the D (6 bases). The CDR3 has 15 residues. Germline CDR1 SGHVS, CDR2 FQNEAQ. V gave up 2 bases and J gave up 4 bases, with 15 bases separating them. This CDR3 reads CASSLTSQGSYEQYF. CDR3 sequence (DNA): TGTGCCAGCAGCTTAACGTCCCAGGGGTCGTACGAGCAGTACTTC.

This chain links TRBV18 with TRBJ2-3; 13 positions match TRBD2. This CDR3 is 19 amino acids long. V shed 6 bases and J 1 base; nucleotides not matched to a gene: 13. Germline-derived CDR1 and CDR2 are KGHSH and LQKENI. In DNA, the CDR3 is TGTGCCAGCTCCTCCGGGACTAGCGGGACCCTACTCGGCACAGATACGCAGTATTTT. Protein: CASSSGTSGTLLGTDTQYF.